Below are 19 T cell receptor beta chains sequenced from a single sample in a study of blood T cell repertoires in COVID-19. The data were produced by immunoSEQ multiplex PCR, yet TCRdb's version contains in-frame clones alone and is incomplete. Of a few hundred thousand clones listed, 89% are singletons. The sequenced sample was peripheral blood. Every receptor here comes from a woman aged 60-75 years with acute or convalescent COVID-19.

The V and J genes are TRBV3-1 (or the pseudogene TRBV3-2) and TRBJ1-2; 8 bases fit TRBD1. The V and J ends lost 4 bases and 5 bases, in that order; junction bases with no gene match: 9. This CDR3 comprises 15 residues. Germline V lookup: CDR1 LGHDT, CDR2 YNNKEL (reference sequence). The CDR3, as DNA: TGTGCCAGCAGCCCCTGGACAGGGAAGATATATGGCTACACCTTC. It is translated as CASSPWTGKIYGYTF.

DNA of the CDR3: TGTGCCAGCAGGGCCTTTGGGGCAAATGAGCAGTTCTTC. It yields the protein CASRAFGANEQFF. This chain joins TRBV27 and TRBJ2-1, with a possible D match to TRBD1 (5 bases). In germline, CDR1 is MNHEY, CDR2 SMNVEV (reference sequence). Trimming left V 6 bases short and J 7 bases short, with 13 bases between. The CDR3 is 13 amino acids.

The gene calls are TRBV19 and TRBJ2-3; 9 nucleotides line up with TRBD2. CDR3 length: 13 amino acids. V was clipped by 8 bases and J by 7 bases; unmatched bases: 7. Germline CDR1 LNHDA, CDR2 SQIVND (reference sequence). The CDR3 is CASSSGAPNTQYF. CDR3 nucleotide sequence: TGTGCCAGTTCTAGCGGGGCCCCGAATACGCAGTATTTT.

The chain uses TRBV9 and TRBJ2-1; TRBD2 aligns across 9 bases. CDR3 length: 13 residues. Germline V gene data show CDR1 as SGDLS and CDR2 as YYNGEE. The V segment lost 2 bases and the J segment 10 bases; nucleotides outside the gene matches: 4. The CDR3 region is CASSVSGSGEQFF. CDR3 DNA sequence: TGTGCCAGCAGCGTTAGCGGGAGCGGCGAGCAGTTCTTC.

This clone has a single count. The chain combines TRBV24-1 with TRBJ2-1; 10 bases align to TRBD2. Germline V gives CDR1 KGHDR, CDR2 SFDVKD. The CDR3 covers 16 residues. J lost 9 bases, V lost 3 bases, and 10 bases had no gene match. Here the CDR3 reads CATSDNQAGGPGEQFF. In DNA form, the CDR3 reads TGTGCCACCAGTGATAATCAAGCGGGGGGGCCTGGTGAGCAGTTCTTC.

The V call is TRBV28, the J call TRBJ1-2; 7 bases align to TRBD1. With 11 bases clipped from V and 0 bases from J, the junction kept 6 bases outside the gene matches. There are 13 residues in the CDR3. Germline lookup yields CDR1 MDHEN and CDR2 SYDVKM. The CDR3: CAEGTASNYGYTF. The CDR3 DNA reads TGTGCCGAAGGGACAGCCTCTAACTATGGCTACACCTTC.

This sequence joins TRBV19 and TRBJ1-1; no definite D call. V was trimmed by 5 bases and J by 10 bases, leaving 17 bases between them. Germline CDR1 reads LNHDA; CDR2 reads SQIVND (reference sequence). The CDR3 has 13 residues. The CDR3 DNA reads TGTGCCAGTAGTCCTGACGGGGAAAGCGGAGCTTTCTTT. Its translation is CASSPDGESGAFF.

The J gene is TRBJ1-2, the V gene TRBV6-2 or TRBV6-3; D is uncertain. V lost 6 bases and J lost 8, with 13 bases in between. The length of the CDR3 is 12 residues. Germline values: CDR1 MNHEY, CDR2 SVGEGT. CDR3 in amino acids: CASSFPGSGYTF. In nucleotides, the CDR3 is TGTGCCAGCAGCTTCCCGGGGAGCGGCTACACCTTC.

The chain joins TRBV10-3 to TRBJ1-2; D gene uncertain. Germline CDR1 and CDR2: ENHRY and SYGVKD. This CDR3 has 12 residues. Trimming cost V 6 bases and J 2 bases, with 7 bases left between them. Here the CDR3 reads CAISSENYGYTF. DNA of the CDR3: TGTGCCATCAGCTCGGAGAACTATGGCTACACCTTC.

The V gene is TRBV5-1, the J gene TRBJ2-4; the match to TRBD2 covers 7 bases. From germline, CDR1 is SGHRS and CDR2 YFSETQ. After removal of 2 bases from V and 3 bases from J, the junction contained 14 bases not matched to a gene. This CDR3 region has 18 residues. Here the CDR3 reads CASSFWEGKKEYKNIQYF. Written as DNA, the CDR3 is TGCGCCAGCAGCTTCTGGGAGGGCAAGAAAGAGTACAAAAACATTCAGTACTTC.

This chain connects TRBV29-1 to TRBJ1-2; possible D gene TRBD1, 6 bases. Germline V gives CDR1 SQVTM, CDR2 ANQGSEA. This CDR3 contains 14 residues. The V gene lost 2 bases and the J gene lost 0 bases, with 10 bases spanning the gap. CDR3 coding DNA: TGCAGCGTTGAAACCAGGGGAGCTAACTATGGCTACACCTTC. Translating it yields CSVETRGANYGYTF.

This clone was found once. The chain carries TRBV19 and TRBJ1-2; a weak D match, TRBD1 (6 bases). V dropped 4 bases and J dropped 6 bases, with 18 bases sitting between them. CDR3 size: 15 residues. Germline-derived CDR1 and CDR2 are LNHDA and SQIVND (reference sequence). CDR3 sequence reads: CASSTFGGRINGYTF. CDR3 DNA: TGTGCCAGTAGTACCTTCGGGGGGCGAATAAATGGCTACACCTTC. Supplemented by reference TRBV19 and TRBJ1-2, the full variable domain reads DGGITQSPKYLFRKEGQNVTLSCEQNLNHDAMYWYRQDPGQGLRLIYYSQIVNDFQKGDIAEGYSVSREKKESFPLTVTSAQKNPTAFYLCASSTFGGRINGYTFGSGTRLTVV.

The CDR3 reads CAISTGIQETQYF. The CDR3 DNA sequence: TGTGCCATCAGTACGGGAATCCAAGAGACCCAGTACTTC. The gene calls are TRBV10-3 and TRBJ2-5; D may be TRBD2 (5 bases). Looked up from germline, CDR1 is ENHRY and CDR2 is SYGVKD. CDR3 length equals 13 residues. The ends were cut back, 5 bases at V and 1 base at J, with 8 bases in the middle.

This clone appeared once. J is TRBJ2-1 and V is TRBV5-4; 8 nucleotides line up with TRBD2. The CDR3 has 16 residues. Germline trimming cut 0 bases from V and 6 bases from J; bases unmatched to any gene: 8. In germline, CDR1 is SGHNT, CDR2 YYREEE (reference sequence). CDR3 in amino acids: CASSLEREKIGNEQFF. Written as DNA, the CDR3 is TGTGCCAGCAGCTTGGAGCGGGAGAAGATCGGCAATGAGCAGTTCTTC.

This clone was counted only a few times. The chain joins TRBV19 to TRBJ1-3; 8 bases line up with TRBD1. The CDR3 totals 16 residues. Germline V gives CDR1 LNHDA, CDR2 SQIVND (reference sequence). V was pared by 5 bases and J by 2 bases, with 8 bases of the junction left unmatched. Here the CDR3 DNA reads TGTGCCAGTAGTGACCCAGGGGGCGTCACTGGAAACACCATATATTTT. Translating it yields CASSDPGGVTGNTIYF.

The CDR3, as DNA: TGTGCCAGCAGCCAGGACAGGGGGCCGAATTCACCCCTCCACTTT. It encodes CASSQDRGPNSPLHF. This chain links TRBV6-5 with TRBJ1-6, with 11 bases that match TRBD1. Unmatched junction bases numbered 5, after V lost 6 bases and J lost 7 bases. Germline V gene sequence: CDR1 MNHEY, CDR2 SVGAGI. The CDR3 sequence is 15 residues long.

This chain links TRBV6-4 with TRBJ1-2; TRBD1 matches at 7 bases. The CDR3 sequence is 15 residues long. J gave up 7 bases and V 2 bases, and 10 bases lay outside the gene matches. From germline, CDR1 is MRHNA and CDR2 SNTAGT. CDR3 sequence reads: CASSDGDSYNGGYTF. The CDR3 nucleotides are TGTGCCAGCAGTGACGGGGACAGCTATAACGGTGGCTACACCTTC.

The chain has TRBV19 and TRBJ1-6; 12 bases match TRBD1. V shed 5 bases and J 11 bases; nucleotides not matched to a gene: 10. Germline V gene lookup returns CDR1 LNHDA and CDR2 SQIVND (reference sequence). The CDR3 length is 16 residues. CDR3 coding DNA: TGTGCCAGTAGTGTCGGGACAGGGGGCGCTGGGACACCCCTCCACTTT. This gives the protein CASSVGTGGAGTPLHF. Variable domain in full (rest from reference TRBV19 and TRBJ1-6): DGGITQSPKYLFRKEGQNVTLSCEQNLNHDAMYWYRQDPGQGLRLIYYSQIVNDFQKGDIAEGYSVSREKKESFPLTVTSAQKNPTAFYLCASSVGTGGAGTPLHFGNGTRLTVT.

The sample holds many counts of this clone. The same CDR3 can be traced to other DNA sequences in this sample. The chain has TRBV7-9 and TRBJ1-1; D unclear. Between the trimmed V and J ends, which lost 5 bases and 1 base, there was a span of 11 bases. There are 14 residues in the CDR3. The germline CDR1 and CDR2 sequences are SEHNR and FQNEAQ (reference sequence). The CDR3 loop reads CASSGWAWNTEAFF. The CDR3 DNA reads TGTGCCAGCAGCGGGTGGGCCTGGAACACTGAAGCTTTCTTT. Complete variable domain (other parts from reference TRBV7-9 and TRBJ1-1): DTGVSQNPRHKITKRGQNVTFRCDPISEHNRLYWYRQTLGQGPEFLTYFQNEAQLEKSRLLSDRFSAERPKGSFSTLEIQRTEQGDSAMYLCASSGWAWNTEAFFGQGTRLTVV.